Sequencing of this TCR beta chain was carried out in a study of control samples from healthy donors and cancer patients. Sequenced by immunoSEQ multiplex PCR; TCRdb stores in-frame clones only, minus some. The sample has some 130,000 clones, over 85% seen once; the top ten hold 3.6%. The ends were cut back, 3 bases at V and 0 bases at J, with 12 bases in the middle. CDR3 length equals 17 residues. Germline V gene lookup returns CDR1 MNHNS and CDR2 SASEGT. The origin of this receptor is a young man in good health. The genes are TRBV6-1 and TRBJ1-6, with D possibly TRBD1 on 5 matching bases. The material sequenced was blood. The CDR3 DNA reads TGTGCCAGCAGTGACAGGACACCGAGCTCCTATAATTCACCCCTCCACTTT. Its translation is CASSDRTPSSYNSPLHF.